These T cell receptor beta chains were read from a single sample in a study of T cells in Graves' hyperthyroidism and ophthalmopathy. One entry per CDR3 protein results from TCRdb running MiXCR on the multiplex PCR reads. The sample includes more than 550,000 distinct CDR3 sequences, approximately 15% of them seen just once. Material for sequencing was blood. These receptors were obtained from a man aged 50 or older with Graves' hyperthyroidism. The CDR3 runs from the conserved cysteine through the conserved F or W. D genes are given only for firm matches. Clone size is shown for a subset of rows, as once, few, many or a class of expanded clone.

d_call: TRBD2; j_call: TRBJ2-7; clone_size: -; v_call: TRBV15; cdr3_nt: TGTGCCACCAGCAGAGATTTGGGGGACTACCCCTCATACGAGCAGTACTTC; cdr3_aa: CATSRDLGDYPSYEQYF
d_call: TRBD1; j_call: TRBJ1-2; clone_size: -; v_call: TRBV5-1; cdr3_nt: TGCGCCAGCAGCGGAGGACAGGGATTTCGTTATGGCTACACCTTC; cdr3_aa: CASSGGQGFRYGYTF
d_call: -; j_call: TRBJ2-1; clone_size: -; v_call: TRBV5-1; cdr3_nt: TGCGCCAGCAGCTTGGTCCCTTCTCATGAGCAGTTCTTC; cdr3_aa: CASSLVPSHEQFF
d_call: TRBD1; j_call: TRBJ1-5; clone_size: few; v_call: TRBV20-1; cdr3_nt: TGCAGTGTAAGAGGACAGGTCAATCAGCCCCAGCATTTT; cdr3_aa: CSVRGQVNQPQHF
d_call: -; j_call: TRBJ1-1; clone_size: -; v_call: TRBV10-3; cdr3_nt: TGTGCCATCAGTCCAATGAACACTGAAGCTTTCTTT; cdr3_aa: CAISPMNTEAFF
d_call: TRBD2; j_call: TRBJ2-5; clone_size: -; v_call: TRBV6-5; cdr3_nt: TGTGCCAGCAGTTACTCGAGTGCGGGAGTCGGAGAGACCCAGTACTTC; cdr3_aa: CASSYSSAGVGETQYF
d_call: TRBD1; j_call: TRBJ2-7; clone_size: -; v_call: TRBV18; cdr3_nt: TGTGCCAGCTCAGGGACAGGGTACGCGTCCTACGAGCAGTACTTC; cdr3_aa: CASSGTGYASYEQYF
d_call: TRBD1; j_call: TRBJ1-2; clone_size: -; v_call: TRBV5-6; cdr3_nt: TGTGCCAGCAGCGGCGAGGGACAGGCGGCTTCCTCCGTATCTAACTATGGCTACACCTTC; cdr3_aa: CASSGEGQAASSVSNYGYTF
d_call: TRBD2; j_call: TRBJ2-1; clone_size: many; v_call: TRBV2; cdr3_nt: TGTGCCAGCAGTGACAAGCGGGATTGGGACAATGAGCAGTTCTTC; cdr3_aa: CASSDKRDWDNEQFF
d_call: -; j_call: TRBJ2-1; clone_size: few; v_call: TRBV7-2; cdr3_nt: TGTGCCAGCAGCTTTTGGAATGAGCAGTTCTTC; cdr3_aa: CASSFWNEQFF
d_call: -; j_call: TRBJ1-1; clone_size: -; v_call: TRBV5-4; cdr3_nt: TGTGCCAGCAGCGCCTCCGGGGGGCGAAGCACTGAAGCTTTCTTT; cdr3_aa: CASSASGGRSTEAFF
d_call: -; j_call: TRBJ1-3; clone_size: many; v_call: TRBV12-3/TRBV12-4; cdr3_nt: TGTGCCAGCAGTTTGCTAGGGATCGGAAACACCATATATTTT; cdr3_aa: CASSLLGIGNTIYF
d_call: TRBD1; j_call: TRBJ2-1; clone_size: many; v_call: TRBV28; cdr3_nt: TGTGCCAGCAGTTTTGGGGACAGGATCGGTGAGCAGTTCTTC; cdr3_aa: CASSFGDRIGEQFF
d_call: TRBD2; j_call: TRBJ2-3; clone_size: many; v_call: TRBV10-3; cdr3_nt: TGTGCCATCTCTCGCGGGGAGGGAGATACGCAGTATTTT; cdr3_aa: CAISRGEGDTQYF